A single sample is the source of the 30 T cell receptor beta chains below, sequenced in a study of blood T cell repertoires in COVID-19. Clones were read by immunoSEQ multiplex PCR, and TCRdb kept only the in-frame ones, dropping some. The sample holds approximately 200,000 clones, 70% to 90% seen once. Material: peripheral blood. Receptors originate from a man aged 45 to 65 who had recovered from COVID-19.

The genes are TRBV18 and TRBJ2-5; D is uncertain. Trimming removed 1 base from V and 1 base from J, with 7 bases in between. Per germline, CDR1 KGHSH and CDR2 LQKENI. This CDR3 contains 14 residues. For the CDR3, the DNA is TGTGCCAGCTCACCACGAGGATTCCAAGAGACCCAGTACTTC. Its protein is CASSPRGFQETQYF.

This chain's CDR3 is CASRRQGAGDTEAFF. The CDR3 DNA is TGTGCCAGCAGGCGACAGGGGGCTGGTGACACTGAAGCTTTCTTT. V usage is TRBV27 and J usage is TRBJ1-1; 10 bases line up with TRBD1. The CDR3 runs 15 residues. V lost 6 bases to trimming and J lost 3 bases; unmatched junction nucleotides: 7. Per germline, CDR1 MNHEY and CDR2 SMNVEV (reference sequence).

In this sample, this clone turned up once. The genes are TRBV14 and TRBJ1-1; D gene uncertain. This CDR3 comprises 12 residues. V lost 7 bases, J lost 0 bases, and 6 bases lay in between. Germline CDR1 reads SGHDN; CDR2 reads FVKESK. CDR3 loop: CASNNMNTEAFF. The DNA for the CDR3 is TGTGCCAGCAACAACATGAACACTGAAGCTTTCTTT. The whole variable domain, remainder taken from reference TRBV14 and TRBJ1-1, is EAGVTQFPSHSVIEKGQTVTLRCDPISGHDNLYWYRRVMGKEIKFLLHFVKESKQDESGMPNNRFLAERTGGTYSTLKVQPAELEDSGVYFCASNNMNTEAFFGQGTRLTVV.

The V and J genes are TRBV7-2 and TRBJ2-1; 10 bases match TRBD2. The germline CDR1 and CDR2 sequences are SGHTA and FQGNSA. The V and J ends lost 7 bases and 4 bases, in that order; junction bases with no gene match: 10. CDR3 size: 16 residues. The CDR3 reads CASTPRGLALYNEQFF. The CDR3 nucleotides read TGTGCCAGCACCCCGAGGGGACTAGCGCTATACAATGAGCAGTTCTTC. Supplemented by reference TRBV7-2 and TRBJ2-1, the full variable domain reads GAGVSQSPSNKVTEKGKDVELRCDPISGHTALYWYRQSLGQGLEFLIYFQGNSAPDKSGLPSDRFSAERTGGSVSTLTIQRTQQEDSAVYLCASTPRGLALYNEQFFGPGTRLTVL.

V gene TRBV10-2 combines with J gene TRBJ2-1, with TRBD2 matching over 7 bases. The germline V gene encodes CDR1 WSHSY and CDR2 SAAADI. Trimming took 10 bases from V and 13 from J; bases not matched to a gene: 7. This CDR3 contains 10 residues. CDR3 residues: CATVGGVQFF. The CDR3 nucleotides read TGCGCCACAGTGGGGGGGGTCCAGTTCTTC.

This rearrangement joins TRBV15 to TRBJ2-1, with D perhaps TRBD2 (5 bases). The germline CDR1 and CDR2 sequences are LNHNV and YYDKDF (reference sequence). The V end lost 1 base, the J end lost 9 bases, and 13 bases lay between the germline ends. The CDR3 has 14 amino acids. In DNA, the CDR3 is TGTGCCACCAGCAGAGTTTTGGACTCTAGTGAGCAGTTCTTC. Its translation: CATSRVLDSSEQFF.

The rearrangement uses TRBV7-9 and TRBJ1-3; 7 bases line up with TRBD1. CDR3 length equals 15 residues. After removal of 5 bases from V and 4 bases from J, the junction contained 8 bases not matched to a gene. CDR1 and CDR2 from the germline V gene are SEHNR and FQNEAQ (reference sequence). The DNA of the CDR3 is TGTGCCAGCAGCGCGCGACAGGGTTCGGGAAACACCATATATTTT. It is translated as CASSARQGSGNTIYF.

The J gene is TRBJ1-1, the V gene TRBV30; 11 bases line up with TRBD1. In germline, CDR1 is GTSNPN, CDR2 SVGIG (reference sequence). V shed 3 bases, J shed 11 bases, and the junction held 14 bases outside the gene matches. CDR3 length: 15 residues. The CDR3 region is CAWSTPGTGGTGAFF. Written as DNA, the CDR3 is TGTGCCTGGAGCACCCCGGGGACAGGGGGAACTGGGGCTTTCTTT.

The chain carries TRBV6-7 and TRBJ1-2; D remains ambiguous. TRBV6-7 is an open reading frame, and its role is uncertain. Deletions cut 2 bases from V and 4 bases from J, with 14 bases between. The CDR3 runs 15 residues. The DNA of the CDR3 is TGTGCCAGCAGTTACAGGTGGCGGGATTCCTATGGCTACACCTTC. Its protein product is CASSYRWRDSYGYTF.

The chain has TRBV9 and TRBJ1-1; TRBD1 might be the D (5 bases). This CDR3 is 14 amino acids long. Germline V gives CDR1 SGDLS, CDR2 YYNGEE. V lost 3 bases to trimming and J lost 1 base, with 10 bases between them. CDR3 region: CASSAIGANTEAFF. The CDR3 DNA sequence: TGTGCCAGCAGCGCCATAGGGGCGAACACTGAAGCTTTCTTT.

In DNA, the CDR3 is TGTGCCAGCTTGCTGAGAGGGACTAGCGGGAGACCAAGCACAGATACGCAGTATTTT. It codes for CASLLRGTSGRPSTDTQYF. This rearrangement joins TRBV27 to TRBJ2-3; TRBD2 matches 14 bases. Germline CDR1 MNHEY, CDR2 SMNVEV (reference sequence). V shed 8 bases, J shed 0 bases, and the junction held 13 bases outside the gene matches. CDR3 size: 19 residues.

The chain carries TRBV27 and TRBJ1-1; 8 nucleotides match TRBD1. This CDR3 spans 14 amino acids. Trimming cost V 5 bases and J 11 bases; bases outside gene matches: 13. The germline V gene encodes CDR1 MNHEY and CDR2 SMNVEV (reference sequence). The CDR3 here is CASSGTGTGEAAFF. The CDR3 DNA sequence: TGTGCCAGCAGTGGAACCGGGACAGGTGAAGCGGCTTTCTTT.

The chain combines TRBV27 with TRBJ2-5; D not resolved. Trimming left V 6 bases short and J 3 bases short, with 2 bases between. CDR3 size: 10 residues. The germline V gene encodes CDR1 MNHEY and CDR2 SMNVEV (reference sequence). The CDR3 coding sequence is TGTGCCAGCAGCAAAGAGACCCAGTACTTC. Amino acids: CASSKETQYF.

V gene TRBV30 combines with J gene TRBJ1-1, with D maybe TRBD1 (5 bases). Germline CDR1 is GTSNPN and CDR2 is SVGIG (reference sequence). The CDR3 is made up of 13 amino acids. Trimming shortened V by 4 bases and J by 0 bases, and 9 bases separated the two germline ends. The CDR3 sequence is CAWTGRMNTEAFF. CDR3 in DNA: TGTGCCTGGACAGGGAGGATGAACACTGAAGCTTTCTTT.

This rearrangement joins TRBV19 to TRBJ1-5; the match to TRBD1 covers 7 bases. Germline CDR1 reads LNHDA; CDR2 reads SQIVND (reference sequence). V dropped 6 bases and J dropped 2; count of bases not matched to a gene: 7. The CDR3 is 15 amino acids. CDR3 loop: CASRLQGQGNQPQHF. CDR3 sequence (DNA): TGTGCCAGTAGGCTACAGGGGCAGGGCAATCAGCCCCAGCATTTT.

The genes are TRBV7-2 and TRBJ2-7, with D perhaps TRBD1 (5 bases). This CDR3 has 13 residues. The V gene lost 1 base and the J gene lost 2 bases, with 6 bases spanning the gap. Per germline, CDR1 SGHTA and CDR2 FQGNSA. The CDR3 is CASSLGQPYEQYF. The CDR3 DNA is TGTGCCAGCAGCTTAGGACAGCCCTACGAGCAGTACTTC.

The chain carries TRBV28 and TRBJ2-1, with 9 bases that match TRBD1. Germline loops: CDR1 MDHEN, CDR2 SYDVKM. Trimming took 7 bases from V and 7 from J; bases not matched to a gene: 5. This CDR3 region has 13 residues. The CDR3 loop is CASTRDRANEQFF. As DNA, the CDR3 is TGTGCCAGCACCAGGGACAGGGCGAATGAGCAGTTCTTC.

Of note for this clone: The identical CDR3 is also encoded by other nucleotide sequences in the sample. V usage is TRBV3-1 (or the pseudogene TRBV3-2) and J usage is TRBJ2-3; TRBD2 matches at 11 bases. V dropped 4 bases and J dropped 2; count of bases not matched to a gene: 5. The germline CDR1 and CDR2 sequences are LGHDT and YNNKEL (reference sequence). This CDR3 is 16 amino acids long. This CDR3 reads CASSLGLAGSTDTQYF. Written as DNA, the CDR3 is TGTGCCAGCAGCCTCGGACTAGCGGGTTCCACAGATACGCAGTATTTT.

This chain uses TRBV28 with TRBJ2-5; a weak D match, TRBD1 (8 bases). The V end lost 4 bases, the J end lost 4 bases, and 19 bases lay between the germline ends. The CDR3 totals 16 residues. The germline V gene encodes CDR1 MDHEN and CDR2 SYDVKM. The CDR3: CASSWDTGGGRETQYF. CDR3 in DNA: TGTGCCAGCAGTTGGGACACAGGGGGGGGGCGAGAGACCCAGTACTTC.

The gene calls are TRBV4-1 and TRBJ1-2; D call uncertain. The CDR3 covers 11 residues. Germline CDR1 MGHRA, CDR2 YSYEKL. The germline V and J ends were trimmed by 1 base and 8 bases, with 5 bases remaining between them. This CDR3 is CASSQGRGYTF. CDR3 coding DNA: TGCGCCAGCAGCCAAGGGAGAGGCTACACCTTC.

The rearrangement uses TRBV28 and TRBJ1-5, with TRBD1 matching 8 bases. The germline V gene encodes CDR1 MDHEN and CDR2 SYDVKM. The V segment lost 6 bases and the J segment 9 bases; nucleotides outside the gene matches: 19. The CDR3 runs 17 residues. The CDR3 reads CASSLTLGQGSSRPQHF. The CDR3 region has the DNA TGTGCCAGCAGCCTTACGTTAGGACAGGGTTCCTCACGGCCCCAGCATTTT.

The rearrangement joins TRBV5-4 to TRBJ2-5; 11 bases are shared with TRBD1. The V gene end was trimmed by 4 bases and the J gene end by 2 bases; junction bases not matched to a gene: 7. The CDR3 loop spans 16 amino acids. CDR1 SGHNT and CDR2 YYREEE come from the germline V gene (reference sequence). CDR3 DNA: TGTGCCAGCAGCCTGGGGACAGGGGGAGGGCAAGAGACCCAGTACTTC. This encodes CASSLGTGGGQETQYF.

This chain links TRBV29-1 with TRBJ2-2, with D perhaps matching TRBD1 (6 bases). Germline V gene lookup returns CDR1 SQVTM and CDR2 ANQGSEA. Trimming left V 4 bases short and J 3 bases short, with 9 bases between. The CDR3 is 13 residues long. The CDR3 here is CSVVTGYTGELFF. CDR3 DNA: TGCAGCGTTGTGACAGGCTACACCGGGGAGCTGTTTTTT.

The chain has TRBV5-1 and TRBJ2-6, with D perhaps TRBD1 (6 bases). The CDR3 is 16 amino acids. The germline CDR1 and CDR2 sequences are SGHRS and YFSETQ. V lost 2 bases, J lost 1 base, and 10 bases lay in between. The CDR3 here is CASSFKQGSGANVLTF. The CDR3 bases are TGCGCCAGCAGCTTCAAGCAGGGGTCTGGGGCCAACGTCCTGACTTTC.

The rearrangement joins TRBV14 to TRBJ2-7, with TRBD1 matching over 8 bases. Germline lookup yields CDR1 SGHDN and CDR2 FVKESK. The V and J ends lost 0 bases and 4 bases, in that order; junction bases with no gene match: 5. The CDR3 is 15 amino acids. The CDR3 DNA sequence: TGTGCCAGCAGCCAAGATCGTCGACAGGGGTACGAGCAGTACTTC. Translating gives CASSQDRRQGYEQYF.

This chain uses TRBV28 with TRBJ2-4; D not resolved. The V and J ends lost 5 bases and 8 bases respectively, with 25 bases between them. The CDR3 is 17 residues long. Germline CDR1 and CDR2: MDHEN and SYDVKM. The CDR3 region is CASSTVAGISQKDIQYF. CDR3 in DNA: TGTGCCAGCAGTACGGTAGCTGGAATATCGCAAAAGGACATTCAGTACTTC.

The J gene is TRBJ2-5, the V gene TRBV15; tentative D call: TRBD2 (6 bases). This CDR3 spans 14 amino acids. V was trimmed by 0 bases and J by 5 bases, leaving 10 bases between them. CDR1 is LNHNV and CDR2 is YYDKDF in the germline V gene (reference sequence). Here the CDR3 DNA reads TGTGCCACCAGCAGAGAGGGCGGGATCGAGACCCAGTACTTC. Translating gives CATSREGGIETQYF.

The chain employs TRBV5-6 and TRBJ1-2; maybe TRBD1 (6 bases). CDR1 SGHDT and CDR2 YYEEEE come from the germline V gene. V dropped 4 bases and J dropped 4 bases, with 23 bases sitting between them. This CDR3 has 17 amino acids. As DNA, the CDR3 is TGTGCCAGCAGCGTGCGTCCGGGGGGCCCACATGGCTATGGCTACACCTTC. Encoded protein: CASSVRPGGPHGYGYTF.

The rearrangement links TRBV3-1 (or the pseudogene TRBV3-2) to TRBJ2-3, with TRBD1 matching 12 bases. Germline V gene data show CDR1 as LGHDT and CDR2 as YNNKEL (reference sequence). V shed 1 base and J 7 bases; nucleotides not matched to a gene: 6. The CDR3 is 16 residues long. CDR3 DNA sequence: TGTGCCAGCAGCCAAGGCGGGACAGGGGGCAGGCATACGCAGTATTTT. Protein sequence: CASSQGGTGGRHTQYF.

The rearrangement links TRBV6-2 or TRBV6-3 to TRBJ2-5, with D tentatively TRBD1 (6 bases). The ends were cut back, 0 bases at V and 4 bases at J, with 15 bases in the middle. The CDR3 runs 16 residues. Germline V gene sequence: CDR1 MNHEY, CDR2 SVGEGT. CDR3 amino acids: CASSYSAGQPRETQYF. The CDR3 nucleotides are TGTGCCAGCAGTTACTCGGCCGGACAGCCGCGAGAGACCCAGTACTTC.